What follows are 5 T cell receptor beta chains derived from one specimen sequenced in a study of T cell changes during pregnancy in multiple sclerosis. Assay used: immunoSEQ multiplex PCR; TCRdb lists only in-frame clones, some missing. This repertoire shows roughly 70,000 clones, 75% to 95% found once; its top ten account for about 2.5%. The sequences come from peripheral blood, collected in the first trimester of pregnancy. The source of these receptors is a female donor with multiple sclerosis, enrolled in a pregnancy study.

CDR3 sequence reads: CASSRRTSGSYNEQFF. CDR3 nucleotides: TGTGCCAGCAGCCGTAGGACTAGCGGGTCCTACAATGAGCAGTTCTTC. V gene TRBV13 combines with J gene TRBJ2-1; 11 bases are shared with TRBD2. Germline trimming cut 5 bases from V and 1 base from J; bases unmatched to any gene: 4. CDR1 and CDR2 from the germline V gene are PRHDT and FYEKMQ (reference sequence). The CDR3 has 16 residues.

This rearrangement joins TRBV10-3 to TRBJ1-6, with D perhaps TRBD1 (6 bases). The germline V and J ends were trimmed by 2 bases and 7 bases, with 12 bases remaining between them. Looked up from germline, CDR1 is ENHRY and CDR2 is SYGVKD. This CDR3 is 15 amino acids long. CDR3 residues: CAISEVGTKNSPLHF. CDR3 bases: TGTGCCATCAGTGAGGTTGGGACAAAGAATTCACCCCTCCACTTT.

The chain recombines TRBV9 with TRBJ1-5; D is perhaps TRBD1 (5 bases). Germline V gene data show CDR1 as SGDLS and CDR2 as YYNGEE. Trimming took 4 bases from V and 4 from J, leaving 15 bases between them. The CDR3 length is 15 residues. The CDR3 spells CASSLSGGDNQPQHF. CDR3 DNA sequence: TGTGCCAGCAGCCTCTCGGGAGGGGATAATCAGCCCCAGCATTTT.

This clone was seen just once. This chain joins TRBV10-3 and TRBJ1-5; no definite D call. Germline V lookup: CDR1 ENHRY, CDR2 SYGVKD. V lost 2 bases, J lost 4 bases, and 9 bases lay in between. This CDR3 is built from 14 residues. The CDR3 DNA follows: TGTGCCATCAGTGAGCTCAGCGAGAATCAGCCCCAGCATTTT. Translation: CAISELSENQPQHF.

The CDR3 protein is CATSRVSGIVETQYF. The CDR3 nucleotides are TGTGCCACCAGCAGAGTCTCAGGGATAGTAGAGACCCAGTACTTC. The rearrangement uses TRBV15 and TRBJ2-5, with D perhaps TRBD1 (5 bases). This CDR3 contains 15 residues. The germline V and J ends were trimmed by 1 base and 4 bases, with 13 bases remaining between them. Germline CDR1 and CDR2: LNHNV and YYDKDF (reference sequence).